In this sample, the clone carrying this T cell receptor beta chain turned up many times. Its antigen is unknown. Reasons for excluding patients were uncontrolled infection, other autoimmune disease, pregnancy or lactation. The source of the PBMCs was less than 12 ml of fresh peripheral blood. Per the germline V gene, CDR1 is LGHDT and CDR2 is YNNKEL (reference sequence). Unmatched junction bases numbered 7, after V lost 5 bases and J lost 1 base. This CDR3 comprises 15 residues. The data belong to a study of T cells in Graves' hyperthyroidism and ophthalmopathy. Looking at the study overall: Peripheral blood sampling occurred at initial diagnosis, before any treatment.

Study-wide results and caveats: Using 13 V-J features, a model discriminated ophthalmopathy from stable hyperthyroidism.

Amplified TCR beta CDR3 regions derived from RNA transcripts. Initially, a first-round RT-PCR of the TCR CDR3 employed the HTBI primer set. TCRdb re-analysed the multiplex PCR reads in MiXCR, keeping a single row per CDR3 protein. Altogether more than 350,000 distinct CDR3 sequences are present, about 16% being singletons, with the ten largest covering 30% to 35%. The source of this sequence is a woman under 40 with Graves' hyperthyroidism. The V gene is TRBV3-1, the J gene TRBJ1-1; TRBD1 aligns across 7 bases. The specimen was blood. The CDR3: CASSDWGQTNTEAFF. As DNA, the CDR3 is TGTGCCAGCAGCGATTGGGGACAGACGAACACTGAAGCTTTCTTT.